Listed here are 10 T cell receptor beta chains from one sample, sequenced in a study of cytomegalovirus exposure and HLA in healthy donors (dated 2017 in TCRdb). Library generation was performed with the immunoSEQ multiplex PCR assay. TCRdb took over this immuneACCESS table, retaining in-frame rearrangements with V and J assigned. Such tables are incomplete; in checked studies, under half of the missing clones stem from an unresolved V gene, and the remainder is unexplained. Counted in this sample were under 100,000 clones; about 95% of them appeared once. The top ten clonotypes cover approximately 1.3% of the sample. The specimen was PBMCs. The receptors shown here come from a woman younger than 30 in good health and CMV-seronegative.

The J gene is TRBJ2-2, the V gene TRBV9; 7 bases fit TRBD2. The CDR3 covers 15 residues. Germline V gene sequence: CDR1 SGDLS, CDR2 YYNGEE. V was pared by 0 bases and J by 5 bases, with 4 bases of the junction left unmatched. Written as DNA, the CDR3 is TGTGCCAGCAGCGTAGGGGCGGGAGAAACCGGGGAGCTGTTTTTT. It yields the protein CASSVGAGETGELFF.

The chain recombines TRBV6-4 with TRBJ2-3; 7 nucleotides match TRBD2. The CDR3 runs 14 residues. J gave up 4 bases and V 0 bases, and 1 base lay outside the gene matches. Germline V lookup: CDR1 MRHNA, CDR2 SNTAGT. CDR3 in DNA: TGTGCCAGCAGTGACTCGCGGGAGCCAGATACGCAGTATTTT. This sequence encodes CASSDSREPDTQYF.

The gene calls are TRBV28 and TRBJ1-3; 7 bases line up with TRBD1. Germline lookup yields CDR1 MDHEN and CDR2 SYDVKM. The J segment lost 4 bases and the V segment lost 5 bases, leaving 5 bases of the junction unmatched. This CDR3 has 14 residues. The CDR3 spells CASSGGTAGNTIYF. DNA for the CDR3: TGTGCCAGCAGTGGGGGGACAGCCGGAAACACCATATATTTT.

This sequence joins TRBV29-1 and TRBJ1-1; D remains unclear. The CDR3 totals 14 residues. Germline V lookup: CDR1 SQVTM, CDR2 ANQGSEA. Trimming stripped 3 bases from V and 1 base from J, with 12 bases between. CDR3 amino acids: CSVDPGRGNTEAFF. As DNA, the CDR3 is TGCAGCGTTGACCCCGGACGGGGGAACACTGAAGCTTTCTTT.

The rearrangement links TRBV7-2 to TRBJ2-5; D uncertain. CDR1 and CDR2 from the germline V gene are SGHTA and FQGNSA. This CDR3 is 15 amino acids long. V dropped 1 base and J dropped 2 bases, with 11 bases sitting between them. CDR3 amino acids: CASSLVGTRQETQYF. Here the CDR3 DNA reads TGTGCCAGCAGCTTAGTGGGCACTCGTCAAGAGACCCAGTACTTC.

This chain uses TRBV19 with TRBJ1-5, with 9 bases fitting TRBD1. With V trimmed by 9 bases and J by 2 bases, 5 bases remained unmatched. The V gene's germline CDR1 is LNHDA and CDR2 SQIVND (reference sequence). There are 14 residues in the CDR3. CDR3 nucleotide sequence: TGTGCCAGCAAGACAGGGGGTGGCAATCAGCCCCAGCATTTT. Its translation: CASKTGGGNQPQHF.

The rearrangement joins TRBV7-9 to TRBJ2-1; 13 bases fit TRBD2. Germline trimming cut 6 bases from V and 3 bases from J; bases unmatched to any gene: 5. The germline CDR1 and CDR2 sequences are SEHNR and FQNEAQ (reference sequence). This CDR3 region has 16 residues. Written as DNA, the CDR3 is TGTGCCAGCAGGGATGGACTAGCGGGAGTCTACAATGAGCAGTTCTTC. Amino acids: CASRDGLAGVYNEQFF.

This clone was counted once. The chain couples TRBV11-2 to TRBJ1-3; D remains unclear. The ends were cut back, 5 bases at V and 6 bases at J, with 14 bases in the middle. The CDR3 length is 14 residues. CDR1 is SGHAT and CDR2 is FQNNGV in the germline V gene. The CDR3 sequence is CASSLIRSLNTIYF. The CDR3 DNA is TGTGCCAGCAGCCTCATCCGCAGTTTAAACACCATATATTTT.

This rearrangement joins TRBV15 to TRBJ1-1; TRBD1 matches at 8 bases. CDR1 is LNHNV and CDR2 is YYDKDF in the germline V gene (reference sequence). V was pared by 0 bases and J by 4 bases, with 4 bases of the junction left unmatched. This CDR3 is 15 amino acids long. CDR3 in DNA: TGTGCCACCAGCAGAGATCAGGGGGCGACCACTGAAGCTTTCTTT. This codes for CATSRDQGATTEAFF. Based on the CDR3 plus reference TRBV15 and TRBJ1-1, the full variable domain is DAMVIQNPRYQVTQFGKPVTLSCSQTLNHNVMYWYQQKSSQAPKLLFHYYDKDFNNEADTPDNFQSRRPNTSFCFLDIRSPGLGDTAMYLCATSRDQGATTEAFFGQGTRLTVV.

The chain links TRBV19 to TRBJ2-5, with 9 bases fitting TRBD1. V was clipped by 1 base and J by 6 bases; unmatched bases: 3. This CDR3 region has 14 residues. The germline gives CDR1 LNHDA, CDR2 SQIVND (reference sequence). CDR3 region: CASSIAGTGKTQYF. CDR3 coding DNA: TGTGCCAGTAGTATAGCGGGGACAGGGAAGACCCAGTACTTC.